This TCR beta chain stems from a study of early T cells in non-severe SARS-CoV-2 infection. V gave up 1 base and J gave up 2 bases, with 8 bases separating them. Germline CDR1 and CDR2: SGHAT and FQNNGV. This CDR3 region has 14 residues. This clonotype was detected ten times or more. TCRdb passed the 5' RACE reads through MiXCR, listing each CDR3 protein once. The sample yields some 46,000 distinct CDR3 sequences, around 6.5% seen once. Sequencing was performed on whole blood, taken at baseline. The J gene is TRBJ1-1, the V gene TRBV11-2; possible D gene TRBD1, 5 bases. The source is an adult who was a healthcare worker with PCR-confirmed SARS-CoV-2 infection or an uninfected control (not recorded which). As DNA, the CDR3 is TGTGCCAGCAGCTTAGGGGGGTTAAACACTGAAGCTTTCTTT. This translates into CASSLGGLNTEAFF.